This TCR beta chain was sequenced for a study of neoadjuvant anti-PD-1 for oral cavity cancer. Overall study: Around day 43, patients without progression received a fourth nivolumab dose before surgery.

Whole-study findings and limits: Post-nivolumab, blood T cell clonality was significantly elevated in non-responders.

Germline V CDR1 and CDR2: PRHDT, FYEKMQ (reference sequence). V lost 0 bases, J lost 8 bases, and 13 bases lay in between. CDR3 length: 15 residues. Most PBMC samples had 400 to 550 ng input DNA in six replicates. Method: immunoSEQ multiplex PCR; TCRdb's copy keeps in-frame clones and lacks some. The repertoire includes approximately 74,000 clones, approximately 80% of them detected once, and roughly 3% sits in the top ten. About this clone: Its specificity is not known.

The clonotype comes from a person between 40 and 80 years old with oral cavity squamous cell carcinoma. The V call is TRBV13, the J call TRBJ1-4; D is perhaps TRBD1 (5 bases). The specimen was PBMCs, collected before nivolumab (anti-PD-1) treatment. The CDR3 nucleotides read TGTGCCAGCAGCTTAGGACAGGTTCGGTTCGAAAAACTGTTTTTT. Amino acids: CASSLGQVRFEKLFF.